These T cell receptor beta chains were read from a single sample in a study of T cell responses to AZD1222 COVID-19 vaccine. TCRdb's table, derived via immunoSEQ multiplex PCR, lists solely in-frame clones and lacks some. This sample has 80,000 to 95,000 clones, with 88% found just once. The material was peripheral blood, obtained on day 0 of MenACWY control vaccination. The receptors shown here come from an adult in good health. Both conserved end residues are part of each CDR3. A D gene is named only where the DNA matches it firmly.

>TRBJ1-2|-|TRBV13
CASSPNTGTLKSYGYTF
>TRBJ2-7|-|TRBV6-2/TRBV6-3
CASSYSRVRSSYEQYF
>TRBJ1-2|-|TRBV19
CASSIDSAGAYGYTF
>TRBJ1-1|-|TRBV7-9
CASSLGTDTEAFF
>TRBJ1-3|-|TRBV9
CASSVGPGYSGNTIYF
>TRBJ2-3|-|TRBV7-2
CASSPPGLTDTQYF
>TRBJ2-7|TRBD1|TRBV5-1
CASSLGTGAYEQYF
>TRBJ2-3|TRBD2|TRBV28
CASSWSSGRRNTQYF
>TRBJ2-1|TRBD2|TRBV5-4
CASSLAGGSWHNEQFF
>TRBJ2-1|-|TRBV7-2
CASSLGGWANEQFF
>TRBJ1-1|-|TRBV6-2/TRBV6-3
CASSYDTEAFF
>TRBJ2-1|-|TRBV18
CASSGPGLTNEQFF
>TRBJ1-2|TRBD1|TRBV7-9
CASSLETGRYGYTF
>TRBJ1-2|-|TRBV7-9
CASSLEVRFGYTF
>TRBJ1-5|-|TRBV19
CASSMGPNRVDQPQHF
>TRBJ1-2|-|TRBV3-1/TRBV3-2
CASNDGARWGGYTF
>TRBJ1-5|-|TRBV6-1
CASSGKTDNQPQHF
>TRBJ2-2|-|TRBV9
CASSVAPQTSGELFF
>TRBJ2-5|-|TRBV29-1
CSVDPGLETQYF
>TRBJ2-1|TRBD1|TRBV6-5
CASSYEGTGNNEQFF
>TRBJ2-7|TRBD2|TRBV7-2
CAIQRGGSYEQYF
>TRBJ2-7|TRBD2|TRBV29-1
CSVSPLAGEQYF
>TRBJ1-5|TRBD1|TRBV4-1
CASSQDGTGGNQPQHF
>TRBJ1-5|-|TRBV7-2
CASSAAGLNNQPQHF
>TRBJ1-4|-|TRBV28
CATDSPNEKLFF
>TRBJ2-7|-|TRBV6-5
CASSYRPTRYEQYF
>TRBJ2-2|-|TRBV28
CASVTGSNANTGELFF
>TRBJ1-1|-|TRBV6-2/TRBV6-3
CASSPGTVNTEAFF
>TRBJ1-5|TRBD1|TRBV27
CASSLSGDRNGQPQHF
>TRBJ1-1|-|TRBV2
CASSESRNTEAFF
>TRBJ1-5|TRBD1|TRBV2
CASRGQGNQPQHF
>TRBJ1-1|-|TRBV11-2
CASSLGRPVMEAFF
>TRBJ2-7|-|TRBV19
CASSMVDQSSYEQYF